This entry concerns a single T cell receptor (beta chain). Its antigen is as yet unknown. Profiling relied on immunoSEQ multiplex PCR, and the TCRdb table lists in-frame clones only, not all of them. The repertoire consists of 180,000 or so clones, with about nine tenths occurring once and the leading ten covering 1.5% to 2%. These data come from a study of T cell responses to AZD1222 COVID-19 vaccine. Study conclusions and caveats: Clonal diversity was possibly underestimated, and white British individuals and females predominated among donors. In all cases, repertoires were sampled only after the peak T cell response.

Pooled samples include second doses given at about 4 or 12 weeks. This CDR3 comprises 15 residues. V lost 4 bases, J lost 8 bases, and 17 bases lay in between. Germline CDR1 LGHDT, CDR2 YNNKEL (reference sequence). Specimen: peripheral blood, collected 28 days after the second AZD1222 dose. This sequence originates from an adult who received the AZD1222 COVID-19 vaccine. J is TRBJ1-4 and V is TRBV3-1 (or the pseudogene TRBV3-2); D gene ambiguous. In nucleotides, the CDR3 is TGTGCCAGCAGCCTCAAAAGCGTAGGTTTCGAAAAACTGTTTTTT. Translated: CASSLKSVGFEKLFF.